This T cell receptor (beta chain) is drawn from a study of blood T cell repertoires in COVID-19. Overall study context: Material from acute and convalescent COVID-19 was sourced from the United States, Italy and Spain. T cells, B-cell-depleted T cells, or PBMCs provided the cDNA or gDNA that served as material.

The authors' processing: Estimation of nucleated cell counts relied on the amplification of reference gene primers. Produced via immunoSEQ multiplex PCR; TCRdb's table is partial and in-frame only. Clonal size and the V and J genes are those of that table, whereas D and trimming came from the DNA. This table has 55,000 to 80,000 clones, around 80% appearing once. V was shortened by 2 bases and J by 4 bases, with 17 bases between the two germline ends. This CDR3 spans 16 amino acids. Germline V lookup: CDR1 KGHSH, CDR2 LQKENI. The sequence was obtained from a human donor in a cohort sampled during active COVID-19. The sequencing input was peripheral blood. The V gene is TRBV18, the J gene TRBJ2-5; TRBD2 is a possible D gene (5 bases). The CDR3: CASSPNPTGGGETQYF. CDR3 coding DNA: TGTGCCAGCTCACCAAACCCAACCGGAGGAGGAGAGACCCAGTACTTC.